This T cell receptor (beta chain) was recovered during a study of cytomegalovirus exposure and HLA in healthy donors. Study at large: Of several hundred genotyped donors, about 81% grouped in the Caucasian-associated ancestry cluster. Study-wide findings and caveats: Looking again later, the authors saw that most CMV-associated TCR beta chains seemed HLA-restricted.

The germline V and J ends were trimmed by 4 bases and 2 bases, with 13 bases remaining between them. Germline-derived CDR1 and CDR2 are SEHNR and FQNEAQ (reference sequence). This CDR3 comprises 15 residues. In regard to this clone: Its specificity is unknown.

The PCR had 60 Vbeta and 13 Jbeta primers. Produced via immunoSEQ multiplex PCR; TCRdb's table is partial and in-frame only. The table includes some 30,000 clones, around 83% detected once. Sequenced: PBMCs. This chain uses TRBV7-9 with TRBJ2-3; D is unclear. The TCR sequence derives from a woman younger than 35 in good health and CMV-seronegative. This CDR3 is CASSSDLTNTDTQYF. The DNA for the CDR3 is TGTGCCAGCAGCTCAGACCTAACTAACACAGATACGCAGTATTTT.